One T cell receptor beta chain is described in this entry. The data are from a study of blood T cell repertoires in COVID-19. Germline V gives CDR1 SEHNR, CDR2 FQNEAQ (reference sequence). V was pared by 5 bases and J by 5 bases, with 10 bases between. The CDR3 covers 12 residues. Clones were sequenced by immunoSEQ multiplex PCR, and TCRdb holds only the in-frame ones, with some missing. The profile shows approximately 290,000 clones, 80% to 90% of them singletons. This sequence was found in a woman aged 30 to 39 who had recovered from COVID-19. The sequenced sample consisted of PBMCs or T cells enriched from blood (not recorded which). The rearrangement joins TRBV7-9 to TRBJ2-7; D gene ambiguous. CDR3 DNA sequence: TGTGCCAGCAGCATTGACACCAACGAGCAGTACTTC. Translated: CASSIDTNEQYF. Full variable domain (outside the CDR3, taken from reference TRBV7-9 and TRBJ2-7): DTGVSQNPRHKITKRGQNVTFRCDPISEHNRLYWYRQTLGQGPEFLTYFQNEAQLEKSRLLSDRFSAERPKGSFSTLEIQRTEQGDSAMYLCASSIDTNEQYFGPGTRLTVT.